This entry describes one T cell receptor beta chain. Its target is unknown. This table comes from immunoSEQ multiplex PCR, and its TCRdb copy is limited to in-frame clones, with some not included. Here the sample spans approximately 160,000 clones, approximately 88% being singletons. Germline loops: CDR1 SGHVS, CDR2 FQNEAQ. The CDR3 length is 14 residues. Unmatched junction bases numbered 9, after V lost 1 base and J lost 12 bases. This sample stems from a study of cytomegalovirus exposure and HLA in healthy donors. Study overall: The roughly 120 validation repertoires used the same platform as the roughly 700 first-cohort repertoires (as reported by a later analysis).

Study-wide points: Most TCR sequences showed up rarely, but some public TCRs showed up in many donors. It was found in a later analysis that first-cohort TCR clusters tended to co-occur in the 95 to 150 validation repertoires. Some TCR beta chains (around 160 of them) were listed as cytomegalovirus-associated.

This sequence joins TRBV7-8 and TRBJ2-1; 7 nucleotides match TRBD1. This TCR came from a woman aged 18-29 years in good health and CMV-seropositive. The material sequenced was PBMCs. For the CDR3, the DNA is TGTGCCAGCAGCTTAGAGGGACAGAGCGCATCGCAGTTCTTC. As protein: CASSLEGQSASQFF.